What follows are 30 T cell receptor beta chains derived from one specimen sequenced in a study of Graves' ophthalmopathy and Graves' hyperthyroidism. RNA transcripts provided the template for amplifying TCR beta CDR3 regions. Second-round multiplex PCR followed a first-round RT-PCR using HTBI primers. MiXCR was run by TCRdb on the multiplex PCR reads, yielding one entry per CDR3 protein. The sample lists a few hundred thousand distinct CDR3 sequences; less than 45% were seen once. The sequenced sample was peripheral blood or thyroid tissue (not recorded which). These receptors were taken from an adult man with Graves' hyperthyroidism.

This clonotype occurred many times. The rearrangement uses TRBV7-2 and TRBJ2-7; the match to TRBD2 covers 11 bases. The CDR3 runs to 16 residues. Germline lookup yields CDR1 SGHTA and CDR2 FQGNSA. The junction had 4 bases not matched to a gene; V was cut back by 1 base and J by 2 bases. The CDR3 reads CASSLEATSGAYEQYF. For the CDR3, the DNA is TGTGCCAGCAGCTTAGAGGCGACTAGCGGGGCCTACGAGCAGTACTTC. Full variable domain (missing parts from reference TRBV7-2 and TRBJ2-7): GAGVSQSPSNKVTEKGKDVELRCDPISGHTALYWYRQSLGQGLEFLIYFQGNSAPDKSGLPSDRFSAERTGGSVSTLTIQRTQQEDSAVYLCASSLEATSGAYEQYFGPGTRLTVT.

The sample holds many counts of this clonotype. The V call is TRBV25-1, the J call TRBJ1-5; the D gene is possibly TRBD1 (6 bases). Trimming cost V 5 bases and J 5 bases, with 13 bases left between them. Germline V lookup: CDR1 MGHDK, CDR2 SYGVNS. CDR3 length equals 14 residues. CDR3 DNA: TGTGCCAGCAGTAACAGGGAGTCCTATCAGCCCCAGCATTTT. The encoded protein is CASSNRESYQPQHF.

This clonotype was seen once. J is TRBJ1-6 and V is TRBV12-3 or TRBV12-4; D ambiguous. This CDR3 is built from 14 residues. V dropped 2 bases and J dropped 10 bases, with 12 bases sitting between them. The CDR3 loop is CASSLLGEGSPLHF. CDR3 DNA: TGTGCCAGCAGTTTATTGGGCGAAGGATCACCCCTCCACTTT.

This clonotype was seen repeatedly, ten times or more. The V call is TRBV7-8, the J call TRBJ2-5; 9 positions agree with TRBD2. CDR1 and CDR2 (germline): SGHVS, FQNEAQ. J was trimmed by 2 bases and V by 5 bases; bases with no gene match: 9. The CDR3 contains 16 residues. CDR3 sequence: CASSPREAGGQETQYF. The CDR3, as DNA: TGTGCCAGCAGCCCTCGAGAAGCGGGGGGTCAAGAGACCCAGTACTTC.

This clonotype was recorded many times. This chain connects TRBV14 to TRBJ1-1; D unclear. Germline values: CDR1 SGHDN, CDR2 FVKESK. V shed 3 bases and J shed 5 bases, with 10 bases lying between them. The CDR3 is made up of 13 amino acids. This CDR3 reads CASSHDLTTEAFF. In DNA form, the CDR3 reads TGTGCCAGCAGCCATGACTTAACAACTGAAGCTTTCTTT.

This clonotype was found once. J is TRBJ2-7 and V is TRBV28; 9 bases line up with TRBD1. This CDR3 is 16 amino acids long. CDR1 and CDR2 (germline): MDHEN, SYDVKM. J lost 2 bases, V lost 7 bases, and 12 bases had no gene match. CDR3 bases: TGTGCCAGCATCTCATCCGGACAGGGGCGTGCCTACGAGCAGTACTTC. It yields the protein CASISSGQGRAYEQYF.

This chain connects TRBV7-2 to TRBJ2-2, with 12 bases identical to TRBD1. The V segment lost 5 bases and the J segment 7 bases; nucleotides outside the gene matches: 8. CDR3 length equals 16 residues. Germline loops: CDR1 SGHTA, CDR2 FQGNSA. The CDR3 protein is CASSHSGTGGVGELFF. The CDR3 nucleotides read TGTGCCAGCAGCCACTCCGGGACAGGGGGCGTCGGGGAGCTGTTTTTT.

A remark on this clonotype: A much larger clone is a single base away; this may be a read error. The gene calls are TRBV10-3 and TRBJ2-2; D unresolved. Germline V gene data show CDR1 as ENHRY and CDR2 as SYGVKD. CDR3 length: 13 residues. The CDR3 DNA reads as TGTGCCAGCAGTTTACGGCTCACCGGGGAGCTGTTTTTT. Its protein is CASSLRLTGELFF.

This clonotype was detected ten times or more. J is TRBJ2-7 and V is TRBV7-2; 13 nucleotides match TRBD2. The CDR3 length is 17 residues. Germline CDR1 reads SGHTA; CDR2 reads FQGNSA. The J segment lost 6 bases and the V segment lost 4 bases, leaving 12 bases of the junction unmatched. The CDR3 DNA reads TGTGCCAGCAGCTCCTGGACTAGCGGGGGTGGGGGCGGCGAGCAGTACTTC. Translating gives CASSSWTSGGGGGEQYF.

The chain combines TRBV2 with TRBJ2-5, with 9 bases matching TRBD2. Germline V gene lookup returns CDR1 SNHLY and CDR2 FYNNEI. V lost 3 bases and J lost 7; bases outside the gene matches: 0. The CDR3 sequence is 12 residues long. Written as DNA, the CDR3 is TGTGCCAGCAGTGATAGCGGGGGGACCCAGTACTTC. Translated: CASSDSGGTQYF.

Ten or more counts support this clonotype. V and J are TRBV4-2 and TRBJ2-7, with D possibly matching TRBD2 (5 bases). The length of the CDR3 is 13 residues. Germline assignment: CDR1 LGHNA and CDR2 YNFKEQ. V lost 4 bases to trimming and J lost 3 bases, with 10 bases between them. CDR3 in DNA: TGTGCCAGCAGCCCGGACTTACACTACGAGCAGTACTTC. This codes for CASSPDLHYEQYF.

The table lists this clonotype with many counts. This chain uses TRBV12-3 or TRBV12-4 with TRBJ1-2, with D unclear. The V and J ends lost 4 bases and 0 bases respectively, with 21 bases between them. The CDR3 is 18 residues long. The CDR3, as DNA: TGTGCCAGCAGTTCCCCTGGACTAAGGGCCCGAGCTAACTATGGCTACACCTTC. It encodes CASSSPGLRARANYGYTF.

The DNA for the CDR3 is TGTGCCAGCTCACCTCAGAGAAGGGGCCCGACTAATGAAAAACTGTTTTTT. This sequence encodes CASSPQRRGPTNEKLFF. This chain connects TRBV25-1 to TRBJ1-4, with D tentatively TRBD1 (5 bases). The V gene's germline CDR1 is MGHDK and CDR2 SYGVNS. The V end lost 8 bases, the J end lost 2 bases, and 21 bases lay between the germline ends. The length of the CDR3 is 17 residues.

This clonotype was observed at least ten times. The rearrangement links TRBV5-1 to TRBJ2-5, with 9 bases identical to TRBD1. This CDR3 comprises 16 residues. CDR1 is SGHRS, CDR2 YFSETQ, per germline. V lost 0 bases to trimming and J lost 4 bases; unmatched junction nucleotides: 7. The CDR3 sequence: CASSLAGTGMRETQYF. CDR3 DNA sequence: TGCGCCAGCAGCTTGGCCGGGACAGGGATGAGAGAGACCCAGTACTTC.

This clonotype was observed many times. The chain combines TRBV6-1 with TRBJ2-5; unclear D gene. CDR3 size: 16 residues. Germline V gene data show CDR1 as MNHNS and CDR2 as SASEGT. Trimming stripped 1 base from V and 2 bases from J, with 14 bases between. CDR3 nucleotides: TGTGCCAGCAGTGAAGATCGACAAAGATGGCAAGAGACCCAGTACTTC. It yields the protein CASSEDRQRWQETQYF.

This clonotype has ten or more counts. The rearrangement links TRBV7-9 to TRBJ2-7; tentatively, D is TRBD1 (6 bases). V shed 5 bases and J shed 3 bases, with 20 bases lying between them. Per the germline V gene, CDR1 is SEHNR and CDR2 is FQNEAQ (reference sequence). CDR3 length equals 16 residues. The DNA for the CDR3 is TGTGCCAGCAGCGAATCCAGGGGTGGACCTGGCTACGAGCAGTACTTC. As protein: CASSESRGGPGYEQYF.

The chain couples TRBV9 to TRBJ2-7; 15 positions match TRBD2. Trimming removed 0 bases from V and 7 bases from J; junction bases left unmatched: 2. The germline CDR1 and CDR2 sequences are SGDLS and YYNGEE. The CDR3 covers 15 residues. CDR3 DNA: TGTGCCAGCAGCGTAGGGACTAGCGGGAGGGATGAGCAGTACTTC. Protein product: CASSVGTSGRDEQYF.

J is TRBJ1-5 and V is TRBV2, with 12 bases that match TRBD1. Germline lookup yields CDR1 SNHLY and CDR2 FYNNEI. CDR3 length: 12 amino acids. With 6 bases clipped from V and 10 bases from J, the junction kept 1 base outside the gene matches. The CDR3 region is CASRGQGAPQHF. In DNA, the CDR3 is TGTGCCAGCAGGGGACAGGGGGCCCCCCAGCATTTT.

This clonotype showed up many times. The chain combines TRBV7-9 with TRBJ2-7; D is uncertain. This CDR3 contains 13 residues. Germline V gene lookup returns CDR1 SEHNR and CDR2 FQNEAQ (reference sequence). V shed 5 bases and J shed 1 base, with 9 bases lying between them. The CDR3 DNA reads TGTGCCAGCAGCGCGGACGGATCCTACGAGCAGTACTTC. It is translated as CASSADGSYEQYF.

This clonotype turned up a few times. The chain links TRBV5-1 to TRBJ1-2, with 7 bases fitting TRBD1. Germline trimming cut 4 bases from V and 3 bases from J; bases unmatched to any gene: 6. Germline assignment: CDR1 SGHRS and CDR2 YFSETQ. The CDR3 covers 14 residues. The CDR3 reads CASSKDREYYGYTF. The CDR3 nucleotides are TGCGCCAGCAGCAAAGACAGGGAATACTATGGCTACACCTTC.

The table lists this clonotype with many counts. This chain connects TRBV29-1 to TRBJ2-2; D unresolved. This CDR3 has 15 residues. Germline CDR1 reads SQVTM; CDR2 reads ANQGSEA. Trimming took 4 bases from V and 4 from J, leaving 16 bases between them. The CDR3 sequence: CSVAIADPFTGELFF. The DNA for the CDR3 is TGCAGCGTTGCCATAGCTGATCCATTCACCGGGGAGCTGTTTTTT.

The gene calls are TRBV9 and TRBJ1-2, with unresolved D. CDR3 length: 14 amino acids. Looked up from germline, CDR1 is SGDLS and CDR2 is YYNGEE. The ends were cut back, 2 bases at V and 8 bases at J, with 16 bases in the middle. CDR3 nucleotides: TGTGCCAGCAGCGTGTTACGGGTAGGGTCCGGCTACACCTTC. It translates to CASSVLRVGSGYTF.

This clonotype was counted many times. This rearrangement joins TRBV20-1 to TRBJ1-2, with D uncertain. Looked up from germline, CDR1 is DFQATT and CDR2 is SNEGSKA (reference sequence). This CDR3 contains 14 residues. The V end was cut by 0 bases, the J end by 1 base, with 9 bases between. This chain's CDR3 is CSAREGIYNYGYTF. CDR3 DNA: TGCAGTGCTAGAGAGGGCATATATAACTATGGCTACACCTTC.

This clonotype was seen ten or more times. DNA of the CDR3: TGTGCCAGCAGCTCCGCCAGCGGTGCCCAAGAGACCCAGTACTTC. This encodes CASSSASGAQETQYF. The chain joins TRBV7-9 to TRBJ2-5, with a weak D call TRBD2 (5 bases). The CDR3 has 15 residues. Between the trimmed V and J ends, which lost 4 bases and 1 base, there was a span of 13 bases. Germline CDR1 is SEHNR and CDR2 is FQNEAQ (reference sequence).

About this clonotype itself: A much larger clone differs from this one at a single base, so this may be a read error. The chain combines TRBV10-3 with TRBJ1-2; weak D call: TRBD1 (6 bases). Germline CDR1 is ENHRY and CDR2 is SYGVKD. This CDR3 has 13 amino acids. Here the CDR3 DNA reads TGTGCCAGCAGTGATGACAGGTCTTATGGCCACACCTTC. This codes for CASSDDRSYGHTF.

This clonotype was detected only once. V is TRBV25-1 and J is TRBJ2-6, with 9 bases matching TRBD1. Germline CDR1 is MGHDK and CDR2 is SYGVNS. Trimming at V came to 10 bases and at J to 1 base, leaving 8 bases not matched to a gene. CDR3 size: 16 residues. The CDR3 DNA is TGTGCCACACAGGGGGCGCAACGGTCTGGGGCCAACGTCCTGACTTTC. Protein sequence: CATQGAQRSGANVLTF. The full variable domain, rest sourced from reference TRBV25-1 and TRBJ2-6, is EADIYQTPRYLVIGTGKKITLECSQTMGHDKMYWYQQDPGMELHLIHYSYGVNSTEKGDLSSESTVSRIRTEHFPLTLESARPSHTSQYLCATQGAQRSGANVLTFGAGSRLTVL.

This chain joins TRBV20-1 and TRBJ2-5, with D unresolved. The J call could be wrong; TRBJ2-1 is a better fit for the DNA end. CDR1 is DFQATT, CDR2 SNEGSKA, per germline (reference sequence). The CDR3 has 11 amino acids. CDR3 bases: TGCAGTGCTAGACCACACAATGAGCAGTTCTTC. Translating it yields CSARPHNEQFF.

Of note for this clonotype: This may come from a read error, since a much larger clone is one base off. The V call is TRBV6-6, the J call TRBJ2-5; 12 bases line up with TRBD1. The CDR3 contains 15 residues. The V gene's germline CDR1 is MNHNY and CDR2 SVGAGI (reference sequence). CDR3 nucleotides: TGTACCAGCAGCGGGGACAGGGGGCATGTAGAGACCCAGTACTTC. Translating gives CTSSGDRGHVETQYF.

On this clonotype itself: Mismatch with germline at one junction end may stem from a read error. The rearrangement uses TRBV25-1 and TRBJ2-7, with D perhaps being TRBD1 or TRBD2 (5 bases each). The length of the CDR3 is 12 residues. Germline V lookup: CDR1 MGHDK, CDR2 SYGVNS. CDR3 protein: CASSQDLGTQYF. In DNA form, the CDR3 reads TGTGCCAGCAGCCAAGATTTGGGGACCCAGTATTTC.

This chain joins TRBV10-3 and TRBJ1-1, with D possibly being TRBD1 (5 bases). Trimming pared 6 bases from V and 5 bases from J, leaving 25 bases between. The CDR3 has 17 amino acids. Germline assignment: CDR1 ENHRY and CDR2 SYGVKD. The CDR3 reads CAISQVHRFPVATEAFF. The CDR3 bases are TGTGCCATCAGCCAAGTGCACAGGTTTCCGGTCGCGACTGAAGCTTTCTTT.